This T cell receptor (beta chain) was documented in a study of T cell changes during pregnancy in multiple sclerosis. TCRdb's table, derived via immunoSEQ multiplex PCR, lists solely in-frame clones and lacks some. Of about 83,000 clones listed, 90% to 95% are singletons. Per the germline V gene, CDR1 is SGHRS and CDR2 is YFSETQ. Trimming took off 5 bases at V and 2 bases at J, with 14 bases between the two ends. This CDR3 is built from 14 residues. This receptor was obtained from a female donor in good health, serving as a control in a pregnancy study. Some clones in this sample may be carry-over from other donors' samples. J is TRBJ2-7 and V is TRBV5-1; D perhaps matches TRBD1 (5 bases). The sequenced sample was PBMCs, obtained in the first trimester of pregnancy. The CDR3, as DNA: TGCGCCAGCAGTTCCCCAGACAGAACCTACGAGCAGTACTTC. Protein: CASSSPDRTYEQYF.